This TCR beta chain was captured by sequencing in a study of cytotoxic CD8 clonotypes in ibrutinib-treated CLL. At the level of the study: Response sampling occurred after a median around 11 months of treatment (range 6 to 36).

Broader study findings: Collection times varied between progressing and sustained-remission patients. Treatment saw public clonotypes, which were uncommon, either contract or stay stable.

Trimming took 3 bases from V and 3 from J, leaving 19 bases between them. This CDR3 contains 17 residues. The germline V gene encodes CDR1 SGHKS and CDR2 YYEKEE (reference sequence). Assay: immunoSEQ multiplex PCR; the TCRdb copy retains only in-frame clones and omits some. The table shows approximately 280,000 clones, with around 76% occurring only once. As to this clone: Its antigen is not identified.

The sample consisted of PBMCs, taken at disease progression, from a patient treated with ibrutinib. The clonotype comes from a human donor with chronic lymphocytic leukemia. The gene calls are TRBV5-5 and TRBJ1-5; a weak D match, TRBD1 (5 bases). The CDR3 here is CASSSIAGGKNNQPQHF. For the CDR3, the DNA is TGTGCCAGCAGCTCGATCGCCGGGGGTAAGAACAATCAGCCCCAGCATTTT.